This is a list of T cell receptor beta chains from one sample in a study of blood T cell repertoires in COVID-19. Some clones are missing from TCRdb's copy, which holds only in-frame ones; the method was immunoSEQ multiplex PCR. Among 200,000 or so clones listed, about 85% were seen once. The sample was PBMCs or T cells enriched from blood (not recorded which). Receptor source: a woman in her twenties or thirties who had recovered from COVID-19. CDR3s include the opening cysteine and the closing phenylalanine or tryptophan. Each record gives: J gene, V gene, CDR3 protein.

TRBJ1-1 TRBV7-2 CASSGGGRLNTEAFF
TRBJ2-3 TRBV9 CASSVAVTSGGATDTQYF
TRBJ2-1 TRBV20-1 CSASVLAGAYNEQFF
TRBJ1-3 TRBV4-1 CASSLRQGSSGNTIYF
TRBJ1-5 TRBV19 CATAGAGNSNQPQHF
TRBJ1-1 TRBV2 CASSHSQGVPEAFF
TRBJ2-2 TRBV19 CASSIWGQGTGELFF
TRBJ2-3 TRBV9 CASSAFNGGASDTQYF
TRBJ1-2 TRBV3-1/TRBV3-2 CASSRRDGYTF
TRBJ2-7 TRBV5-1 CASSLDPREHYEQYF
TRBJ1-5 TRBV15 CATSRDSGQGGQPQHF
TRBJ1-3 TRBV4-3 CASSQFRDRGKNTIYF
TRBJ1-1 TRBV6-1 CASSETRNTEAFF
TRBJ1-2 TRBV5-8 CASSFPANYGYTF
TRBJ1-2 TRBV28 CASSRTGRNANYGYTF
TRBJ2-3 TRBV7-9 CASSLRRGGLSDTQYF
TRBJ1-4 TRBV6-5 CASSYGLAGGREKLFF
TRBJ2-7 TRBV7-7 CASSLKTGFSYEQYF
TRBJ2-1 TRBV9 CASSVSADSYNEQFF